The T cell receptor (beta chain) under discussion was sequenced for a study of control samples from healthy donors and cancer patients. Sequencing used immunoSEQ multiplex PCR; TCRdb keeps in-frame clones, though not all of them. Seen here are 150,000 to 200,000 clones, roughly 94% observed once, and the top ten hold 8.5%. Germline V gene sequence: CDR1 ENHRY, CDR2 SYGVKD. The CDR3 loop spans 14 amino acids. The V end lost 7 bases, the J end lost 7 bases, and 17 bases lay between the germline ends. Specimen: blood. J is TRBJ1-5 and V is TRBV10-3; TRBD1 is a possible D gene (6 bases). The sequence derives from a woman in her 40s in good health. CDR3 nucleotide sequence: TGTGCCATCAACAAGGACAGAACGGGCCAGCCCCAGCATTTT. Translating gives CAINKDRTGQPQHF.